The 6 T cell receptor beta chains presented below share a single source sample, sequenced in a study of blood T cells in healthy people across ages. PCR was performed a second time for about 7 to 11 cycles using a sample-barcoded 5' primer and a J-beta primer mix. TCRdb reprocessed the 5' RACE reads via MiXCR and lists one record per CDR3 protein. This sample yields 1.8 million or so distinct CDR3 sequences, of which around 40% are seen a single time; under 30% belongs to the top ten. What was sequenced was blood. These TCRs come from a human donor in good health.

Notes on this clonotype: One end of the junction fails to match germline, which may point to a read error. V and J are TRBV11-1 and TRBJ2-5; possibly TRBD2 for D (7 bases). The CDR3 is made up of 14 amino acids. The V gene's germline CDR1 is SGHAT and CDR2 FQDESV (reference sequence). The CDR3 is CASSLAGAQGTQYF. CDR3 in DNA: TGTGCCAGCAGCTTGGCGGGGGCGCAAGGGACCCAGTACTTC. Looking up the rest from reference TRBV11-1 and TRBJ2-5 gives the full variable domain: EAEVAQSPRYKITEKSQAVAFWCDPISGHATLYWYRQILGQGPELLVQFQDESVVDDSQLPKDRFSAERLKGVDSTLKIQPAELGDSAMYLCASSLAGAQGTQYFGPGTRLLVL.

This clonotype was counted a single time. V is TRBV12-5 and J is TRBJ1-5; D unclear. V gave up 4 bases and J gave up 2 bases, with 9 bases separating them. This CDR3 spans 14 amino acids. Germline-derived CDR1 and CDR2 are LGHNT and FRNRAP. CDR3 sequence: CASGSVFGNQPQHF. The CDR3, as DNA: TGTGCTAGTGGTTCTGTTTTTGGCAATCAGCCCCAGCATTTT.

This clonotype came up many times. The V and J genes are TRBV7-2 and TRBJ2-7; either TRBD1 or TRBD2 may supply D (5 bases each). V lost 5 bases and J 4 bases, leaving 15 bases between the germline ends. This CDR3 is 14 amino acids long. The germline V gene has CDR1 SGHTA and CDR2 FQGNSA. CDR3 nucleotides: TGTGCCAGCAGCCCCAGGTGGGGGATATACGAGCAGTACTTC. Its protein is CASSPRWGIYEQYF.

This clonotype was observed a few times. This chain uses TRBV12-3 or TRBV12-4 with TRBJ1-6, with 8 nucleotides matching TRBD1. CDR3 length equals 14 residues. Losses at the gene ends were 4 bases for V and 10 bases for J; bases not matched to a gene: 6. Written as DNA, the CDR3 is TGTGCCAGCAGTTCGACAGGGGCTTTGTCACCCCTCCACTTT. Its protein is CASSSTGALSPLHF.

Note on this clonotype: Relative to the germline gene, one junction end is altered; a read error may explain this. This sequence joins TRBV5-4 and TRBJ1-1, with D unclear. This CDR3 is 14 amino acids long. The germline gives CDR1 SGHNT, CDR2 YYREEE (reference sequence). CDR3 region: CASSPSSSGTEAFF. The CDR3 bases are TGTGCCAGCAGCCCTTCATCAAGTGGCACTGAGGCTTTCTTT.

This rearrangement joins TRBV6-6 to TRBJ2-5; 10 bases fit TRBD2. Per the germline V gene, CDR1 is MNHNY and CDR2 is SVGAGI (reference sequence). The junction had 9 bases not matched to a gene; V was cut back by 0 bases and J by 5 bases. The CDR3 consists of 17 residues. The CDR3 region is CASSYSLASGGGETQYF. For the CDR3, the DNA is TGTGCCAGCAGTTACTCGTTGGCTAGCGGGGGTGGCGAGACCCAGTACTTC.